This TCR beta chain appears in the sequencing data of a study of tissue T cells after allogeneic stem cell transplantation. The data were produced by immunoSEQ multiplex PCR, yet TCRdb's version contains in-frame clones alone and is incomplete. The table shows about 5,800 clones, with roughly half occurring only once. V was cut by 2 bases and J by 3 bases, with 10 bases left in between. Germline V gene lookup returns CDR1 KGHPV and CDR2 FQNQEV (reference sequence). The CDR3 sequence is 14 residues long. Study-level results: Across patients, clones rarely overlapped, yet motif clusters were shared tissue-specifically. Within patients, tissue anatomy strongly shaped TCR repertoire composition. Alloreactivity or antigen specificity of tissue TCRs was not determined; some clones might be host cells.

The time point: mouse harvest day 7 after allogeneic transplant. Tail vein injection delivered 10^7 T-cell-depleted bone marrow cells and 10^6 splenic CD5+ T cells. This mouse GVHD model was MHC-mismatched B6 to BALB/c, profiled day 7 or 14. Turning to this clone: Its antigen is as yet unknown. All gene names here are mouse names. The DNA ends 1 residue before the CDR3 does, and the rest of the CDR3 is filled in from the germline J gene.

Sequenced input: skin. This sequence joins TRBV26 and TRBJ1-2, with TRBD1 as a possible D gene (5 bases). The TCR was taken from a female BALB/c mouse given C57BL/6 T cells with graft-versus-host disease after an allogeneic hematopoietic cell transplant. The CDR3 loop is CASSLIRADSDYTF. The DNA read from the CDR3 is TGTGCCAGCAGTCTGATCAGGGCGGACTCCGACTACACC.